This entry describes one T cell receptor beta chain. Its antigen remains unknown. Assay: immunoSEQ multiplex PCR; the TCRdb copy retains only in-frame clones and omits some. This sample yields 200,000 or so clones, of which approximately 92% are seen a single time; roughly 10% belongs to the top ten. This entry comes from a study of T cell responses to AZD1222 COVID-19 vaccine. CDR3 length: 16 residues. Study-wide results and caveats: Reportedly, close to half of spike-specific TCRs are directed against unmutated variant regions. The donor cohort was predominantly white British with a female majority, and clonal diversity may have been underestimated.

The sequence derives from an adult in good health. Source: peripheral blood, taken on day 0 of AZD1222 vaccination. The chain uses TRBV21-1 and TRBJ2-2; TRBD1 was called by the table and not checked on the DNA. TRBV21-1 is shown as a pseudogene. This chain's CDR3 is CASSMPGTPNTGELFF. The CDR3 DNA follows: TGTGCCAGCAGCATGCCCGGGACACCTAACACCGGGGAGCTGTTTTTT.